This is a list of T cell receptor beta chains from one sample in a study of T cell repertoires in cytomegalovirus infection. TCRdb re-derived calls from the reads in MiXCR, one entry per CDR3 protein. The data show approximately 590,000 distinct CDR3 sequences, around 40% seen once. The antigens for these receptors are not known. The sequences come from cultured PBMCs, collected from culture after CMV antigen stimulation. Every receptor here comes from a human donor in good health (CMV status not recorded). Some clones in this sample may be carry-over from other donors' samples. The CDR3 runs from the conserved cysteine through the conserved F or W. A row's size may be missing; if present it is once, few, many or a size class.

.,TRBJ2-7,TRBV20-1,CSASLDPSNYEQYF
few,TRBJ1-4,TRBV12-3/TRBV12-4,CASSSGTGFEEKLFF
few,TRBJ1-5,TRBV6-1,CASSWTGVQPQHF
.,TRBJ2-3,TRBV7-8,CASSQDVGLRDTQYF
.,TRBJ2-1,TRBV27,CASSSAGTGYNEQFF
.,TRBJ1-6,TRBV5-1,CASSEKGQAATSPLQF
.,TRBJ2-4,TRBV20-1,CSAPLAGGLKNIQYF
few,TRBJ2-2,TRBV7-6,CASSPDRRLSGELFF
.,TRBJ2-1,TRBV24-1,CATSDYGGTGKNEQFF
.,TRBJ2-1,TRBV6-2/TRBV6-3,CASRTKVEQFF
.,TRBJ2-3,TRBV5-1,CASSLEAASTDTQYF
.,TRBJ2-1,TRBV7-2,CASSLPDNEQFF
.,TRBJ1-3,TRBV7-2,CASAPRSGNTIYF
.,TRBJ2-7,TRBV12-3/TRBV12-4,CASSSDLTQLYEQYF
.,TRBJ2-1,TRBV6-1,CASSHRDTDNEQFF
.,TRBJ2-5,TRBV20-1,CSAHKTSGAIQETQYF
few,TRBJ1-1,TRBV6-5,CASSYSRGLGTEAFF
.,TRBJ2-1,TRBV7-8,CASSPRRDRNNEQFF
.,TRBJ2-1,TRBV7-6,CASSPEAGVYGEQFF
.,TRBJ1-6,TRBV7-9,CASSFREENSPLHF
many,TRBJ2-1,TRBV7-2,CASSLGGSGRINEQFF
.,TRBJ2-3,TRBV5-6,CASSLDPAGFGEDTQYF
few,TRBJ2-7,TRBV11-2,CASSLGVGRDEQYF
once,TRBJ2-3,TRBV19,CASSRRRTGAADTQYF
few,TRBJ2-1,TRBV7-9,CASSLVQYNEQFF
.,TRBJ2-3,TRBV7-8,CASSSAGTSTDTQYF
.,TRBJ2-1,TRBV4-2,CASSHPNPDGSLINEQFF
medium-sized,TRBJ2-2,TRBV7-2,CASSFSGDTGELFF
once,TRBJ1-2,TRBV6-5,CASSYSTHGRGFRNYGYTF
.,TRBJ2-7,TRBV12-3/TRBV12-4,CASRGEGPNYYEQYF
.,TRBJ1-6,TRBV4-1,CASSRGWNSPLHF
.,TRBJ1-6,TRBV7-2,CASSLVWNRGQDSPLHF
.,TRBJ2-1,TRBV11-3,CASSKTSSWGEQFF
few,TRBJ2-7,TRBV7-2,CASSWGGLISYEQYF
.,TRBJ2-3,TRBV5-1,CASSLAGAVTTDTQYF
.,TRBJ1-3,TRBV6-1,CASRLGGGNTIYF